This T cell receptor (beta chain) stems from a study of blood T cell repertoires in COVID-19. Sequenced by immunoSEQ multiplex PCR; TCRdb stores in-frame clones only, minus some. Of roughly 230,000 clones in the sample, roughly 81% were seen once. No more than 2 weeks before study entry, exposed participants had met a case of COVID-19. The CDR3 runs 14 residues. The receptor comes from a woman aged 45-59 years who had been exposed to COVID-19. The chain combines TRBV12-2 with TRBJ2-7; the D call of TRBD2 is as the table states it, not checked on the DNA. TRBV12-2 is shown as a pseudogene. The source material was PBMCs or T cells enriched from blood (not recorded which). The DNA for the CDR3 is TGTGCAAGTCGCCTTCGACCGGGTACGGTCGAGCAGTACTTC. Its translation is CASRLRPGTVEQYF.